Presented here are 24 T cell receptor beta chains from one specimen sequenced in a study of a mutant IDH1 vaccine in newly diagnosed glioma. The table came from immunoSEQ multiplex PCR; TCRdb's copy has only in-frame clones and leaves some out. The repertoire holds 84,000 or so clones, with more than 80% as singletons. These receptors lack a known antigen. Time point defined: week 47, end of study. Vaccination used 300 ug of mutant IDH1 20-mer peptide per dose, with topical imiquimod. The source material was PBMCs, sampled from a glioma patient whose treatment included an IDH1 peptide vaccine. Receptors were obtained from a man aged 35-49 years with glioma.

The genes are TRBV5-1 and TRBJ2-7; 10 positions agree with TRBD2. The V gene end was trimmed by 2 bases and the J gene end by 6 bases; junction bases not matched to a gene: 2. CDR1 is SGHRS, CDR2 YFSETQ, per germline. CDR3 length equals 13 residues. The CDR3 region is CASSFSGGAEQYF. Here the CDR3 DNA reads TGCGCCAGCAGCTTCAGCGGGGGGGCCGAGCAGTACTTC.

The chain employs TRBV10-1 and TRBJ2-3; the match to TRBD2 covers 8 bases. CDR3 length equals 15 residues. Trimming at V came to 3 bases and at J to 1 base, leaving 3 bases not matched to a gene. Germline V lookup: CDR1 WNHNN, CDR2 SYGVQD (reference sequence). The CDR3 DNA sequence: TGCGCCAGCAGTGACGTGCGGGGGGGCACAGATACGCAGTATTTT. This sequence encodes CASSDVRGGTDTQYF.

This clone showed up just a few times. The gene calls are TRBV30 and TRBJ1-1; weak D call: TRBD1 (6 bases). The CDR3 covers 11 residues. Germline loops: CDR1 GTSNPN, CDR2 SVGIG (reference sequence). V was shortened by 3 bases and J by 8 bases, with 10 bases between the two germline ends. The CDR3 bases are TGTGCCTGGAGGACAGGCGAGGAAGCTTTCTTT. Its protein product is CAWRTGEEAFF.

The rearrangement links TRBV30 to TRBJ2-7; maybe TRBD1 (6 bases). The length of the CDR3 is 13 residues. The V end lost 3 bases, the J end lost 2 bases, and 11 bases lay between the germline ends. Per germline, CDR1 GTSNPN and CDR2 SVGIG (reference sequence). The CDR3, as DNA: TGTGCCTGGAGCCTACAGGGCACCTACGAGCAGTACTTC. It encodes CAWSLQGTYEQYF.

In DNA form, the CDR3 reads TGTGCCAGCAGCTTAGCGGCAGGAAACTATGGCTACACCTTC. Its protein product is CASSLAAGNYGYTF. This chain joins TRBV7-2 and TRBJ1-2, with D hard to call. This CDR3 spans 14 amino acids. Trimming pared 0 bases from V and 2 bases from J, leaving 7 bases between. CDR1 SGHTA and CDR2 FQGNSA come from the germline V gene.

This clone has only one observation. This chain connects TRBV6-6 to TRBJ1-3; maybe TRBD1 (5 bases). Looked up from germline, CDR1 is MNHNY and CDR2 is SVGAGI (reference sequence). V lost 7 bases to trimming and J lost 4 bases, with 20 bases between them. The CDR3 consists of 16 residues. CDR3: CASTYPVGGAGNTIYF. DNA for the CDR3: TGTGCCAGCACCTACCCCGTGGGAGGGGCAGGAAACACCATATATTTT.

V usage is TRBV7-2 and J usage is TRBJ1-3, with TRBD1 matching 8 bases. The CDR3 is made up of 17 amino acids. CDR1 and CDR2 from the germline V gene are SGHTA and FQGNSA. V shed 5 bases, J shed 0 bases, and the junction held 9 bases outside the gene matches. This CDR3 reads CASSHRTGPSSGNTIYF. Here the CDR3 DNA reads TGTGCCAGCAGCCATAGGACAGGGCCGAGCTCTGGAAACACCATATATTTT.

The V gene is TRBV28, the J gene TRBJ2-7; weak D call: TRBD1 (5 bases). The CDR3 runs to 12 residues. Per germline, CDR1 MDHEN and CDR2 SYDVKM. Trimming took 5 bases from V and 2 from J, leaving 7 bases between them. The CDR3 DNA sequence: TGTGCCAGCAGTCCCAGGGCCTACGAGCAGTACTTC. As protein: CASSPRAYEQYF. The entire variable domain, with the rest obtained from reference TRBV28 and TRBJ2-7, is as follows: DVKVTQSSRYLVKRTGEKVFLECVQDMDHENMFWYRQDPGLGLRLIYFSYDVKMKEKGDIPEGYSVSREKKERFSLILESASTNQTSMYLCASSPRAYEQYFGPGTRLTVT.

The chain has TRBV7-6 and TRBJ2-1; no clear D gene. V shed 6 bases and J shed 5 bases, with 11 bases lying between them. Germline-derived CDR1 and CDR2 are SGHVS and FNYEAQ. The CDR3 consists of 13 residues. The CDR3 here is CASSFGSNNEQFF. The CDR3 nucleotides are TGTGCCAGCAGTTTTGGGTCCAACAATGAGCAGTTCTTC.

This sequence joins TRBV5-4 and TRBJ1-4, with D unresolved. Between the trimmed V and J ends, which lost 3 bases and 3 bases, there was a span of 9 bases. CDR1 and CDR2 (germline): SGHNT, YYREEE (reference sequence). The CDR3 length is 14 residues. The CDR3 region is CASSSNTANEKLFF. CDR3 bases: TGTGCCAGCAGCTCGAACACCGCTAATGAAAAACTGTTTTTT.

The chain uses TRBV9 and TRBJ2-5, with 8 nucleotides matching TRBD1. Gene TRBJ2-7 matches the end of the DNA better, so the J call may be wrong. Germline V gives CDR1 SGDLS, CDR2 YYNGEE. The CDR3 is 17 residues long. This CDR3 reads CASSVGHRGQGENEQYF. CDR3 DNA sequence: TGTGCCAGCAGCGTAGGCCACCGCGGACAGGGAGAGAACGAGCAGTACTTC.

The rearrangement links TRBV19 to TRBJ2-2; weak D call: TRBD1 (6 bases). Germline V gene lookup returns CDR1 LNHDA and CDR2 SQIVND (reference sequence). The CDR3 extends over 15 amino acids. Trimming cost V 9 bases and J 2 bases, with 16 bases left between them. Here the CDR3 reads CASNIGTSNTGELFF. The CDR3 nucleotides read TGTGCCAGCAATATCGGGACAAGCAACACCGGGGAGCTGTTTTTT.

The V gene is TRBV5-6, the J gene TRBJ2-5; weak D call: TRBD1 (8 bases). This CDR3 has 15 amino acids. V was cut by 4 bases and J by 5 bases, with 18 bases left in between. Germline CDR1 is SGHDT and CDR2 is YYEEEE. CDR3 DNA: TGTGCCAGCAGCGAAGATGACAGGGGAGGGGAGACCCAGTACTTC. Translating it yields CASSEDDRGGETQYF. Using reference TRBV5-6 and TRBJ2-5 for the parts outside the CDR3, the full variable domain is DAGVTQSPTHLIKTRGQQVTLRCSPKSGHDTVSWYQQALGQGPQFIFQYYEEEERQRGNFPDRFSGHQFPNYSSELNVNALLLGDSALYLCASSEDDRGGETQYFGPGTRLLVL.

The rearrangement joins TRBV5-3 to TRBJ2-1; D tentatively fits TRBD1 or TRBD2 (5 bases each). TRBV5-3 is treated as an ORF (open reading frame) with a function not yet certain. CDR3 length: 14 residues. V shed 0 bases and J shed 8 bases, with 12 bases lying between them. This CDR3 reads CARSLDEVGDEQFF. The DNA of the CDR3 is TGTGCCAGAAGCTTGGACGAGGTGGGGGATGAGCAGTTCTTC.

The V and J genes are TRBV9 and TRBJ1-2; D is possibly TRBD1 (6 bases). V gave up 2 bases and J gave up 1 base, with 12 bases separating them. The CDR3 length is 15 residues. CDR1 is SGDLS, CDR2 YYNGEE, per germline. The CDR3 region is CASSVPIGGNYGYTF. CDR3 DNA sequence: TGTGCCAGCAGCGTTCCTATAGGGGGTAACTATGGCTACACCTTC.

The chain carries TRBV29-1 and TRBJ2-5; no clear D gene. Germline lookup yields CDR1 SQVTM and CDR2 ANQGSEA. The V and J ends lost 3 bases and 6 bases respectively, with 8 bases between them. This CDR3 is 11 amino acids long. The CDR3 reads CSVELWKTQYF. The CDR3 DNA reads as TGCAGCGTTGAGTTGTGGAAGACCCAGTACTTC.

The chain has TRBV5-1 and TRBJ1-5; D remains unclear. This CDR3 has 17 residues. CDR1 is SGHRS and CDR2 is YFSETQ in the germline V gene. Trimming shortened V by 4 bases and J by 2 bases, and 19 bases separated the two germline ends. The DNA for the CDR3 is TGCGCCAGCAGCATGGACCCCGGAGGATCGGGCAATCAGCCCCAGCATTTT. Translated: CASSMDPGGSGNQPQHF. Looking up the rest from reference TRBV5-1 and TRBJ1-5 gives the full variable domain: KAGVTQTPRYLIKTRGQQVTLSCSPISGHRSVSWYQQTPGQGLQFLFEYFSETQRNKGNFPGRFSGRQFSNSRSEMNVSTLELGDSALYLCASSMDPGGSGNQPQHFGDGTRLSIL.

CDR3 sequence reads: CASSLRPGTVEAFF. The CDR3 coding sequence is TGTGCCAGCAGCCTCCGTCCCGGGACAGTTGAAGCTTTCTTT. The chain uses TRBV11-2 and TRBJ1-1; 7 nucleotides align to TRBD1. CDR3 size: 14 residues. The germline V gene has CDR1 SGHAT and CDR2 FQNNGV. With V trimmed by 5 bases and J by 7 bases, 10 bases remained unmatched. The full variable domain, its missing parts supplied by reference TRBV11-2 and TRBJ1-1, is EAGVAQSPRYKIIEKRQSVAFWCNPISGHATLYWYQQILGQGPKLLIQFQNNGVVDDSQLPKDRFSAERLKGVDSTLKIQPAKLEDSAVYLCASSLRPGTVEAFFGQGTRLTVV.

The chain is built from TRBV30 and TRBJ2-7; D unresolved. CDR1 is GTSNPN, CDR2 SVGIG, per germline (reference sequence). Trimming took off 1 base at V and 2 bases at J, with 15 bases between the two ends. This CDR3 spans 15 amino acids. CDR3 DNA sequence: TGTGCCTGGAGTGCACAGTATCCAACCCCCTACGAGCAGTACTTC. Its translation: CAWSAQYPTPYEQYF.

The chain carries TRBV7-9 and TRBJ2-3, with D perhaps TRBD1 (5 bases). This CDR3 spans 17 amino acids. With 6 bases removed from V and 3 bases from J, the gap between germline ends came to 22 bases. In germline, CDR1 is SEHNR, CDR2 FQNEAQ (reference sequence). CDR3 amino acids: CASSPRVGRAGTDTQYF. The CDR3 nucleotides are TGTGCCAGCAGTCCCAGGGTAGGACGGGCCGGAACAGATACGCAGTATTTT. The full variable domain, rest sourced from reference TRBV7-9 and TRBJ2-3, is DTGVSQNPRHKITKRGQNVTFRCDPISEHNRLYWYRQTLGQGPEFLTYFQNEAQLEKSRLLSDRFSAERPKGSFSTLEIQRTEQGDSAMYLCASSPRVGRAGTDTQYFGPGTRLTVL.

The CDR3 region is CASSSLLDHGEQFF. Written as DNA, the CDR3 is TGTGCCAGCAGTTCCCTACTAGACCACGGTGAGCAGTTCTTC. The chain is built from TRBV5-5 and TRBJ2-1; D perhaps matches TRBD2 (5 bases). Germline V CDR1 and CDR2: SGHKS, YYEKEE (reference sequence). Trimming removed 5 bases from V and 9 bases from J, with 18 bases in between. This CDR3 has 14 residues.

The V call is TRBV7-2, the J call TRBJ2-1, with 10 bases lining up with TRBD2. V was pared by 5 bases and J by 7 bases, with 8 bases of the junction left unmatched. From germline, CDR1 is SGHTA and CDR2 FQGNSA. This CDR3 has 15 residues. CDR3 coding DNA: TGTGCCAGCAGCATCCGGACTAGCGGAAGGAATGAGCAGTTCTTC. Encoded protein: CASSIRTSGRNEQFF. Drawing the rest from reference TRBV7-2 and TRBJ2-1, the complete variable domain is GAGVSQSPSNKVTEKGKDVELRCDPISGHTALYWYRQSLGQGLEFLIYFQGNSAPDKSGLPSDRFSAERTGGSVSTLTIQRTQQEDSAVYLCASSIRTSGRNEQFFGPGTRLTVL.

This clone was counted a few times. The chain carries TRBV5-6 and TRBJ1-6, with 7 bases lining up with TRBD1. CDR3 length: 15 amino acids. Unmatched junction bases numbered 4, after V lost 7 bases and J lost 0 bases. Germline lookup yields CDR1 SGHDT and CDR2 YYEEEE. The CDR3: CASGDSRSYNSPLHF. The CDR3 nucleotides read TGTGCCAGCGGGGACAGCCGCTCCTATAATTCACCCCTCCACTTT.

The rearrangement joins TRBV28 to TRBJ2-5; 7 positions match TRBD2. From germline, CDR1 is MDHEN and CDR2 SYDVKM. The CDR3 spans 14 residues. Trimming took 7 bases from V and 3 from J; bases not matched to a gene: 8. The CDR3 loop reads CASTTWGGKETQYF. The CDR3 nucleotides read TGTGCCAGCACCACCTGGGGGGGAAAAGAGACCCAGTACTTC.